This T cell receptor (beta chain) was obtained from a study of cytomegalovirus exposure and HLA in healthy donors. General study results and limits: Previously analyzed data showed that most TCR beta V segments were productive at a frequency of about 87% or about 30%. The classifier, whose performance was assessed in both the original and validation cohorts, reportedly diagnosed cytomegalovirus status with high specificity and sensitivity. After further analysis at a later stage, 16,951 TCR beta sequences were associated with HLA alleles at 0.05 false discovery rate.

All the people who gave samples were healthy bone marrow donors. Remarks on this clone: The antigen remains undetermined.

PCR primers comprised 60 Vbeta and 13 Jbeta primers. Clones were read by immunoSEQ multiplex PCR, and TCRdb kept only the in-frame ones, dropping some. Of about 120,000 clones listed, 82% are singletons. This CDR3 has 16 residues. Germline CDR1 is LNHDA and CDR2 is SQIVND (reference sequence). The V and J ends lost 6 bases and 3 bases, in that order; junction bases with no gene match: 12. Sequencing input: PBMCs. This TCR was recovered from a woman under 30 in good health and CMV-seronegative. V usage is TRBV19 and J usage is TRBJ1-1; 8 bases align to TRBD1. As DNA, the CDR3 is TGTGCCAGTAGCCCTTGGACAGGGAAGGGGTACACTGAAGCTTTCTTT. As protein: CASSPWTGKGYTEAFF.